This T cell receptor beta chain originates from a study of blood T cell repertoires in COVID-19. Study details: Some COVID-19 samples were acute and others convalescent; all came from the United States, Italy and Spain. T cells, B-cell-depleted T cells, or PBMCs provided the cDNA or gDNA that served as material.

Per the original methods: Counts of nucleated cells, estimated from reference gene primer amplification, were obtained. Using immunoSEQ multiplex PCR, the repertoire was profiled, and TCRdb retains in-frame clones only, with some absent. V and J calls and clone size are as listed in that table; D and trimming were resolved from the DNA. The profile covers approximately 210,000 clones, with around 82% appearing a single time and 4.3% taken by the ten largest. Germline CDR1 SGHAT, CDR2 FQNNGV. This CDR3 is 16 amino acids long. Trimming took 5 bases from V and 6 from J; bases not matched to a gene: 13. The clonotype was recovered from a man aged 30 to 39 with acute COVID-19. V usage is TRBV11-2 and J usage is TRBJ2-7; 10 bases match TRBD2. The sample consisted of PBMCs or T cells enriched from blood (not recorded which). The CDR3 region is CASSPQGRTSGSEQYF. Here the CDR3 DNA reads TGTGCCAGCAGCCCCCAGGGGAGGACTAGCGGATCCGAGCAGTACTTC. The entire variable domain, with the rest obtained from reference TRBV11-2 and TRBJ2-7, is as follows: EAGVAQSPRYKIIEKRQSVAFWCNPISGHATLYWYQQILGQGPKLLIQFQNNGVVDDSQLPKDRFSAERLKGVDSTLKIQPAKLEDSAVYLCASSPQGRTSGSEQYFGPGTRLTVT.